This T cell receptor (beta chain) was identified during a study of cytomegalovirus exposure and HLA in healthy donors. Notes on the study in general: Across all donors, roughly uniform sequencing depth was an assumption of the presence/absence analyses. Most CMV-associated TCR beta chains appeared HLA-restricted in a later analysis.

The study ran its PCR with 60 Vbeta and 13 Jbeta primers. As originally analysed: Later, roughly 77 million unique TCR beta chains were counted in an analysis, and around 11 million of them were shared. The protocol was immunoSEQ multiplex PCR, while the TCRdb copy is restricted to in-frame clones and leaves out a portion. The D gene and trimming were derived from the DNA, and the V and J assignments and clone size from that table. The sample contains 100,000 to 150,000 clones, approximately 80% of which appear only once. In this sample, this clone turned up a few times. Its antigen remains unknown. Trimming took 7 bases from V and 11 from J; bases not matched to a gene: 8. CDR3 length equals 12 residues. From germline, CDR1 is MDHEN and CDR2 SYDVKM.

V is TRBV28 and J is TRBJ2-3, with TRBD1 identical over 8 bases. Material for sequencing was PBMCs. The sequence was obtained from an older woman in good health and CMV-seronegative. This CDR3 reads CASTLPRGQQYF. Written as DNA, the CDR3 is TGTGCCAGCACCCTTCCCAGGGGGCAGCAGTATTTT.